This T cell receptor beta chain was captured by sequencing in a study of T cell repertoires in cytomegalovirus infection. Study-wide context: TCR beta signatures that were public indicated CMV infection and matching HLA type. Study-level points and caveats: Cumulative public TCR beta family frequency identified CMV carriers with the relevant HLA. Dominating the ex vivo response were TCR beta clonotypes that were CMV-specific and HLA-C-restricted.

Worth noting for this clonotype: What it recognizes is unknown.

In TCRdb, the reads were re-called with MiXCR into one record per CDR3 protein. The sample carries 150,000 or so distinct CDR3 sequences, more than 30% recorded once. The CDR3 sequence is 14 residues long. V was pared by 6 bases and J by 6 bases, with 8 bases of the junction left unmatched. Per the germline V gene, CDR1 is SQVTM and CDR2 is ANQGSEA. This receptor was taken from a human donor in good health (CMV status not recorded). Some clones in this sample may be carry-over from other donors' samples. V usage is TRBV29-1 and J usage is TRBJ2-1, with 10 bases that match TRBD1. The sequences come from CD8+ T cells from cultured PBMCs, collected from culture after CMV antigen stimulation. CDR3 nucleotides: TGCAGCGTCGCGGGACAGGGGAGGACCAATGAGCAGTTCTTC. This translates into CSVAGQGRTNEQFF.